The 6 T cell receptor beta chains listed next were all sequenced from one sample in a study of liver allograft versus peripheral blood T cells. About the study: Recipients' peripheral blood served as the comparator for T cell receptor repertoires in transplanted livers.

TCRdb re-derived calls from the reads in MiXCR, one entry per CDR3 protein. The data show approximately 3,700 distinct CDR3 sequences, about 16% seen once. The receptors derive from a human patient who had a liver transplant. Some T cells may have come from the graft donor.

In its sample, this clonotype was seen a few times. The genes are TRBV2 and TRBJ1-4; no clear D. CDR1 and CDR2 from the germline V gene are SNHLY and FYNNEI. This CDR3 is 14 amino acids long. Trimming took 6 bases from V and 9 from J, leaving 17 bases between them. CDR3 in DNA: TGTGCCAGCAGAACTCGGCCCCAGAACCAAAAACTGTTTTTT. Translation gives CASRTRPQNQKLFF.

The chain uses TRBV28 and TRBJ2-7; no reliable D call. CDR1 and CDR2 (germline): MDHEN, SYDVKM. The length of the CDR3 is 15 residues. V was trimmed by 6 bases and J by 4 bases, leaving 19 bases between them. The CDR3 sequence: CASSQRIGGEYEQYF. The CDR3 DNA is TGTGCCAGCAGCCAGAGGATCGGTGGGGAATACGAGCAGTACTTC.

In this sample, this clonotype is medium-sized. This chain uses TRBV7-9 with TRBJ1-3; 9 nucleotides agree with TRBD1. J gave up 2 bases and V 5 bases, and 4 bases lay outside the gene matches. Germline loops: CDR1 SEHNR, CDR2 FQNEAQ (reference sequence). The CDR3 runs to 15 residues. CDR3 amino acids: CASSRGTGTGNTIYF. The CDR3 coding sequence is TGTGCCAGCAGCCGAGGGACAGGGACTGGAAACACCATATATTTT.

This clonotype was observed a handful of times. The chain combines TRBV7-9 with TRBJ2-5; a weak D match, TRBD1 (7 bases). This CDR3 contains 14 residues. V shed 8 bases and J shed 2 bases, with 15 bases lying between them. Germline CDR1 SEHNR, CDR2 FQNEAQ (reference sequence). The CDR3 here is CASRSGGNQETQYF. The CDR3 bases are TGTGCCAGCCGCTCAGGGGGGAATCAAGAGACCCAGTACTTC. Full variable domain (remainder filled in from reference TRBV7-9 and TRBJ2-5): DTGVSQNPRHKITKRGQNVTFRCDPISEHNRLYWYRQTLGQGPEFLTYFQNEAQLEKSRLLSDRFSAERPKGSFSTLEIQRTEQGDSAMYLCASRSGGNQETQYFGPGTRLLVL.

V usage is TRBV9 and J usage is TRBJ2-1; 10 nucleotides line up with TRBD2. The V segment lost 3 bases and the J segment 5 bases; nucleotides outside the gene matches: 5. Germline V CDR1 and CDR2: SGDLS, YYNGEE. This CDR3 contains 15 residues. This chain's CDR3 is CASSAGLAANNEQFF. The CDR3 DNA follows: TGTGCCAGCAGCGCTGGACTAGCGGCAAACAATGAGCAGTTCTTC.

Comment on this clonotype: A far bigger clonotype differs at one base, so this is likely a read error. The chain employs TRBV13 and TRBJ2-7, with 12 bases that match TRBD1. V gave up 1 base and J gave up 7 bases; unmatched junction bases: 8. The CDR3 spans 16 residues. The germline V gene encodes CDR1 PRHDT and CDR2 FYEKMQ (reference sequence). The DNA of the CDR3 is TGTGCCAGCAGCTTAGAGGGACAGGGGGCTAGGAATGAGCAGTACTTC. This sequence encodes CASSLEGQGARNEQYF.